The clone carrying this T cell receptor beta chain was counted only a few times. Its antigen is unidentified. One junction end does not reproduce the germline sequence, and a read error may be involved. The sample comes from a study of post-analysis software for immune sequencing data. Background on the study: There were relapsing-remitting, secondary progressive and progressive-relapsing multiple sclerosis among the disease courses included. Findings of the study overall: By F measure, strong co-clustering occurred among samples prepared in the same batch. Five or six TRBV segments (TRBV5-6, TRBV5-1 and TRBV20-1 among them) occurred more frequently in patients than in controls.

The TCR beta cDNA libraries carried unique molecular identifiers. TCRdb used MiXCR to reprocess the PCR reads, holding one entry per CDR3 protein. The sample includes hundreds of thousands of distinct CDR3 sequences, roughly 46% of them seen just once. This CDR3 region has 14 residues. The germline V gene encodes CDR1 ENHRY and CDR2 SYGVKD. The origin of this receptor is a girl aged 5-17 years with multiple sclerosis. The specimen was blood. The chain recombines TRBV10-3 with TRBJ2-7, with D perhaps matching TRBD1 (5 bases). The CDR3 DNA sequence: TGTGCCATCAGTGGAGTACAGGCGATCTACGGGCAGTACTTC. Protein: CAISGVQAIYGQYF.